Sequencing of this T cell receptor (beta chain) was carried out in a study of blood T cell repertoires in COVID-19. Across the study: Samples representing acute and convalescent COVID-19 were sourced from the United States, Italy and Spain. PBMCs, B-cell-depleted T cells, or T cells were the source of the cDNA or gDNA that made up the material.

Trimming removed 7 bases at V and 0 bases at J, with 11 bases between. Germline V gene sequence: CDR1 SEHNR, CDR2 FQNEAQ (reference sequence). The CDR3 has 14 residues. How the authors handled the data: Amplification from reference gene primers served as the basis for estimated nucleated cell counts. Sequencing used immunoSEQ multiplex PCR; TCRdb keeps in-frame clones, though not all of them. Clone size and V and J calls were adopted from that table, with D and trimming inferred from the DNA. Among some 250,000 clones listed, roughly 86% were seen once. The chain links TRBV7-9 to TRBJ2-3; D is possibly TRBD1 (6 bases). The receptor was isolated from a woman aged 30 to 39 who had recovered from COVID-19. Source material: peripheral blood. CDR3 sequence (DNA): TGTGCCAGCACCCGAACAGGGAGCACAGATACGCAGTATTTT. It translates to CASTRTGSTDTQYF.